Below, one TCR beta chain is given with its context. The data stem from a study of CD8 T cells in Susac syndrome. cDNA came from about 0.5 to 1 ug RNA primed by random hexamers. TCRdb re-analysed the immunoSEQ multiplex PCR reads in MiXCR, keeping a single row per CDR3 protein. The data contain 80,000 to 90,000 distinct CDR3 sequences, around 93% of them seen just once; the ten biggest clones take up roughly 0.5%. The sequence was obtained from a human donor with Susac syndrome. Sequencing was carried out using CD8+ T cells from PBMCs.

The DNA for the CDR3 is TGTGCCAGCAGCGTCGAAGCGGGAGGTGCCTACGAGCAGTACTTC. The encoded protein is CASSVEAGGAYEQYF. This rearrangement joins TRBV5-4 to TRBJ2-7; TRBD2 agrees at 9 bases. Germline CDR1 reads SGHNT; CDR2 reads YYREEE (reference sequence). The CDR3 runs 15 residues. The J segment lost 2 bases and the V segment lost 4 bases, leaving 7 bases of the junction unmatched.